This is a list of T cell receptor beta chains from one sample in a study of T-cell reconstitution after alpha-beta-depleted transplantation in children. MiXCR was run by TCRdb on the PCR reads, yielding one entry per CDR3 protein. The sample records 25,000 to 35,000 distinct CDR3 sequences, around 7% being singletons. This material consisted of peripheral blood, taken 60 days after TCRalphabeta/CD19-depleted stem cell transplant. The receptors stem from a child in the first two years of life who had a stem cell transplant for acute myeloid leukemia, so the T cells may come from the graft donor. CDR3s include the opening cysteine and the closing phenylalanine or tryptophan. Fields, in order: V gene, J gene, clone size, CDR3 protein. Size is omitted from some rows. Given values are once, few, many or a class for expanded clones.

>TRBV6-1|TRBJ2-4|few
CASSPRVRNKNIQYF
>TRBV4-3|TRBJ1-6|many
CASSQGYRGKRTSPLHF
>TRBV12-3/TRBV12-4|TRBJ2-2|many
CATHVGYGGELFF
>TRBV14|TRBJ2-7|many
CASSHSSSYEQYF
>TRBV11-2|TRBJ2-7|many
CASSPSSGRVVYEQYF
>TRBV28|TRBJ2-3|NA
CASARRRKGDTQYF
>TRBV5-1|TRBJ2-3|many
CASSWKRGSTDTQYF
>TRBV12-3/TRBV12-4|TRBJ2-3|many
CASSPTRGRRDTQYF
>TRBV28|TRBJ2-7|many
CASSLRDNLYEQYF
>TRBV7-9|TRBJ1-1|many
CASSQGRQTEAFF
>TRBV29-1|TRBJ2-7|many
CSVGSDEQYF
>TRBV12-3/TRBV12-4|TRBJ2-3|many
CASSFIGSTDTQYF
>TRBV27|TRBJ1-5|many
CASSLRGMRNQPQHF
>TRBV30|TRBJ2-1|NA
CAWSPAVWEQFF
>TRBV3-1|TRBJ1-2|many
CASSPMGDSPTYGYTF
>TRBV4-2|TRBJ2-7|many
CASSQFGSGMDEQYF
>TRBV11-2|TRBJ2-1|NA
CASQGGLNEQFF
>TRBV6-6|TRBJ2-3|many
CASSWETDTQYF
>TRBV14|TRBJ2-1|many
CASSHYGLAGGAEQFF
>TRBV24-1|TRBJ2-1|many
CATSDYSRGSYNEQFF
>TRBV12-3/TRBV12-4|TRBJ2-1|many
CASSLAGVAYNEQFF
>TRBV12-3/TRBV12-4|TRBJ1-4|few
CASTIGWGATTNEKLFF
>TRBV10-1|TRBJ1-2|many
CASTGGRNYGYTF
>TRBV4-3|TRBJ1-4|many
CASRRDREVQREKLFF
>TRBV7-9|TRBJ2-7|many
CASEGEKGYEQYF